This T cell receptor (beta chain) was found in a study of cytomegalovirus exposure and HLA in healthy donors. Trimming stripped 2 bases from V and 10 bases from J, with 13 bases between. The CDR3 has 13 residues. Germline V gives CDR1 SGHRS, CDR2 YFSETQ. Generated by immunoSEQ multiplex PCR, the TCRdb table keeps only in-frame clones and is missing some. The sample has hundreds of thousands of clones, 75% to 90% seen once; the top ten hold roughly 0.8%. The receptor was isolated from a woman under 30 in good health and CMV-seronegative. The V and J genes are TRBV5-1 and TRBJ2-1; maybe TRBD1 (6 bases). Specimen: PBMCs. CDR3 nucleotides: TGCGCCAGCAGCTTTCCAGGGGTAACGGAGCAGTTCTTC. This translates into CASSFPGVTEQFF.